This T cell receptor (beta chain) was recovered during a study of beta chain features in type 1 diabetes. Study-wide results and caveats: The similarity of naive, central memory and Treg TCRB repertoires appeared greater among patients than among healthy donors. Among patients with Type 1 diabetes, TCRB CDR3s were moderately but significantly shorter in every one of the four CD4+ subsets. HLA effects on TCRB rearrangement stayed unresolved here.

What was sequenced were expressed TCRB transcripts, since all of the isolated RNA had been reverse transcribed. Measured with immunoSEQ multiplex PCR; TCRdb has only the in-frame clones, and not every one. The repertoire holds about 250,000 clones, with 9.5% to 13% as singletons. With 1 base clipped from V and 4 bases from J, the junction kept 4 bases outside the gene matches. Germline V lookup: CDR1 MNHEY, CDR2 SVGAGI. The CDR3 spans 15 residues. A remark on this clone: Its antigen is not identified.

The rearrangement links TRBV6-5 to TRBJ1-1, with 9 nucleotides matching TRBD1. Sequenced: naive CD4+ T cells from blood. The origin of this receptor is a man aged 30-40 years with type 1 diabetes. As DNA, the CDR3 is TGTGCCAGCAGTTACTGGGGACAGGGATCCACTGAAGCTTTCTTT. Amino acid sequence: CASSYWGQGSTEAFF.